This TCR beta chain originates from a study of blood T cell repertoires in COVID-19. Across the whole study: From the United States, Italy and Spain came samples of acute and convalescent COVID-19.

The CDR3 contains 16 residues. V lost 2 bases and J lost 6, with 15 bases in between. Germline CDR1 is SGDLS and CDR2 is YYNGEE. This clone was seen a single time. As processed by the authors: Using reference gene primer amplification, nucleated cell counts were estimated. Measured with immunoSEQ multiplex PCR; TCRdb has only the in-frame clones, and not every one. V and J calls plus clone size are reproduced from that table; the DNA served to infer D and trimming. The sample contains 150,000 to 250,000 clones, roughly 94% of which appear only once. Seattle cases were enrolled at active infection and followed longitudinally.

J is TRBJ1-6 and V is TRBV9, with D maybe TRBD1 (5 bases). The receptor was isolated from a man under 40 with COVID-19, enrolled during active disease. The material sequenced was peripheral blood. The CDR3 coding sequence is TGTGCCAGCAGCGTCTCATGGGGCGGCCCTAATTCACCCCTCCACTTT. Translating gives CASSVSWGGPNSPLHF.